This is a list of T cell receptor beta chains from one sample in a study of OX40 agonist ivuxolimab in advanced cancers. Produced via immunoSEQ multiplex PCR; TCRdb's table is partial and in-frame only. In the table there are under 65,000 clones, roughly nine tenths of which are singletons. The source material was CD4+ or CD8+ T cells sorted from blood, sampled in a trial of the OX40 agonist ivuxolimab. These receptors all stem from an adult with an advanced solid tumor such as melanoma, head and neck, liver or kidney cancer. The CDR3 runs from the conserved cysteine through the conserved F or W. D genes are given only for firm matches. Clone size is shown for a subset of rows, as once, few, many or a class of expanded clone.

abundance	v_gene	d_gene	j_gene	CDR3nt	CDR3aa
-	TRBV6-6	-	TRBJ1-5	TGTGCCAGCAGAGGCGGAAGCAATCAGCCCCAGCATTTT	CASRGGSNQPQHF
-	TRBV5-1	TRBD1	TRBJ2-7	TGCGCCAGCAGCCCCGCTGGGACAGGGGGGACCGAGCAGTACTTC	CASSPAGTGGTEQYF
-	TRBV29-1	-	TRBJ1-1	TGCAGCGTTGAAAAGGGGGATGGCACTGAAGCTTTCTTT	CSVEKGDGTEAFF
-	TRBV7-9	-	TRBJ2-7	TGTGCCAGCAACTCCGGGACCTCCTCCCCCTACGAGCAGTACTTC	CASNSGTSSPYEQYF
-	TRBV29-1	-	TRBJ2-5	TGCAACGCCATGGGGTACCAAGAGACCCAGTACTTC	CNAMGYQETQYF
-	TRBV10-3	-	TRBJ2-3	TGTGCCATCAGTGCCGGGTCCATCACAGATACGCAGTATTTT	CAISAGSITDTQYF
-	TRBV5-1	-	TRBJ2-7	TGCGCCAGCAGCTTTATCCCCACTAGCAACGAGCAGTACTTC	CASSFIPTSNEQYF
-	TRBV4-3	-	TRBJ2-1	TGCGCCAGCAGCCAAAGTCTGGGTCCCCAGTACAATGAGCAGTTCTTC	CASSQSLGPQYNEQFF
-	TRBV27	TRBD2	TRBJ2-1	TGTGCCAGCTCTCTAGACGCGGGACTAGCGGGAGAAAGCTCCTACAATGAGCAGTTCTTC	CASSLDAGLAGESSYNEQFF
-	TRBV15	-	TRBJ2-3	TGTGCCACCAGCCTTCGCCGGGGGGCGGGTACAGATACGCAGTATTTT	CATSLRRGAGTDTQYF
once	TRBV7-3	TRBD1	TRBJ2-7	TGTGCCAGCAGCTTGGGGACAGTCCCCTACGAGCAGTACTTC	CASSLGTVPYEQYF
-	TRBV5-8	-	TRBJ1-5	TGTGCCAGCAGTTTGAGGGATCAGCCCCAGCATTTT	CASSLRDQPQHF
-	TRBV7-6	-	TRBJ1-2	TGTGCCAGCAGCCCCTGGGGAACGATGGGTGGCTACACCTTC	CASSPWGTMGGYTF
-	TRBV7-2	TRBD2	TRBJ2-1	TGTGCCAGCGCCCTATGGAGCGGGAGCGGAAATGAGCAGTTCTTC	CASALWSGSGNEQFF
-	TRBV19	TRBD2	TRBJ2-1	TGTGCCAGTAGAAGCCTAGCGGGCTCACCATACAATGAGCAGTTCTTC	CASRSLAGSPYNEQFF
-	TRBV6-4	TRBD2	TRBJ2-1	TGTGCCAGCAGTGACTCTGGGGGGGTCGATGAGCAGTTCTTC	CASSDSGGVDEQFF
-	TRBV4-3	TRBD2	TRBJ2-1	TGCGCCAGCAGCCAAGATAGGACTAGGAGCGGAAATGAGCAGTTCTTC	CASSQDRTRSGNEQFF
-	TRBV12-1	-	TRBJ1-2	TGTGCCAGCAGCTTTGGCGGGATTGGCGGCTACACCTTC	CASSFGGIGGYTF
-	TRBV19	TRBD1	TRBJ2-7	TGTGCCAGTAAAGGCCGGGACAGGGGGCCAACCGAGCAGTACTTC	CASKGRDRGPTEQYF
-	TRBV5-1	TRBD1	TRBJ2-5	TGCGCCAGCAGCTTGGGGACAGGGAACGGGGAGACCCAGTACTTC	CASSLGTGNGETQYF
-	TRBV5-6	TRBD1	TRBJ2-5	TGTGCCAGCAGCTTGGGAGGACAGGGGTGGGAGACCCAGTACTTC	CASSLGGQGWETQYF
once	TRBV4-3	-	TRBJ1-6	TGCGCCAGCAGCCGTGACGGGACCTATAATTCACCCCTCCACTTT	CASSRDGTYNSPLHF
-	TRBV27	-	TRBJ2-1	TGTGCCAGCAGTTTAGGGACGCACTACAATGAGCAGTTCTTC	CASSLGTHYNEQFF
-	TRBV7-2	-	TRBJ2-7	TGTGCCAGCAGCTTAGTGGCAGGGGACCCCTACGAGCAGTACTTC	CASSLVAGDPYEQYF
-	TRBV29-1	TRBD1	TRBJ2-7	TGCAGCGTTGGGAGGACAGGTGGCTACGAGCAGTACTTC	CSVGRTGGYEQYF
-	TRBV5-4	-	TRBJ1-2	TGTGCCAGCAGCACCGGGGACACAAGCTATGGCTACACCTTC	CASSTGDTSYGYTF
-	TRBV5-6	-	TRBJ2-1	TGTGCCAGCAGCTTGGCCCGTAGAGGGACGCGGAACAATGAGCAGTTCTTC	CASSLARRGTRNNEQFF
-	TRBV7-2	TRBD1	TRBJ2-1	TGTGCCAGCAGCTTGACAGGGGACTCCTACAATGAGCAGTTCTTC	CASSLTGDSYNEQFF
-	TRBV7-9	TRBD1	TRBJ2-6	TGTGCCAGCAGTCGGACAGGGGCGGGGGCCAACGTCCTGACTTTC	CASSRTGAGANVLTF
-	TRBV28	-	TRBJ2-1	TGTGCCAGCACCCTCTATGGGGGCAATGAGCAGTTCTTC	CASTLYGGNEQFF
few	TRBV28	-	TRBJ2-2	TGTGCCAGCAGACCCAACACCGGGGAGCTGTTTTTT	CASRPNTGELFF
-	TRBV10-2	TRBD1	TRBJ2-7	TGCGCCAGCAGTGAGTTAACGACAGGGGAGCGCGAGCAGTACTTC	CASSELTTGEREQYF
-	TRBV28	-	TRBJ2-1	TGTGCCAGCAGTTTCCAAGGGGGATTTGAGCAGTTCTTC	CASSFQGGFEQFF
-	TRBV19	TRBD2	TRBJ2-7	TGTGCCACCGCCAAGGAAGCGGGAGGCGAGCAGTACTTC	CATAKEAGGEQYF
-	TRBV11-3	-	TRBJ2-7	TGTGCCAGCAGCTTAGCAGGAGGGATAGGGCTTCAGTACTTC	CASSLAGGIGLQYF
-	TRBV28	-	TRBJ1-1	TGTGCCAGCAGTTTGATGAACACTGAAGCTTTCTTT	CASSLMNTEAFF
-	TRBV21-1	-	TRBJ1-1	TGTGCCATAGATTGTTCCACTGAAGCTTTCTTT	CAIDCSTEAFF
-	TRBV19	TRBD1	TRBJ1-5	TGTGCCAGTAGACGGGACAGGGGAAGACAGCCCCAGCATTTT	CASRRDRGRQPQHF
-	TRBV18	TRBD2	TRBJ2-3	TGTGCCAGCTCACCCTGGACTAGCGGTGGCACAGATACGCAGTATTTT	CASSPWTSGGTDTQYF
-	TRBV9	-	TRBJ2-1	TGTGCCAGCAGCGTAGAACCGGGTGAGCAGTTCTTC	CASSVEPGEQFF
once	TRBV19	-	TRBJ1-1	TGTGCCAGCTCGGGACACCCAAACACTGAAGCTTTCTTT	CASSGHPNTEAFF
-	TRBV18	-	TRBJ1-2	TGTGCCAGCTCACCGGACGGGAACTATGGCTACACCTTC	CASSPDGNYGYTF
-	TRBV6-1	-	TRBJ1-2	TGTGCCAGCAGTGAAGCGGAGGGGATTCCACGGGGCTACACCTTC	CASSEAEGIPRGYTF
-	TRBV7-2	-	TRBJ2-1	TGTGCCAGCAGCCTCCTGGGGCTAGAGGTCAATGAGCAGTTCTTC	CASSLLGLEVNEQFF
-	TRBV4-3	TRBD1	TRBJ2-7	TGCGCCAGCAGCCCCCTAGGGGGACAGGGGTACTACGAGCAGTACTTC	CASSPLGGQGYYEQYF
-	TRBV7-2	-	TRBJ1-1	TGTGCCAGCAGCTTACTCGTAATGAACACTGAAGCTTTCTTT	CASSLLVMNTEAFF
-	TRBV5-1	-	TRBJ2-1	TGCGCCAGCAGCACCATCGGGGGAACGTACAATGAGCAGTTCTTC	CASSTIGGTYNEQFF
-	TRBV14	-	TRBJ2-7	TGTGCCAGCAGCCAAGCTTCCCCTTATGAGGAGCAGTACTTC	CASSQASPYEEQYF